The 4 T cell receptor beta chains in this list originate from one sample, sequenced in a study of T cell repertoires in cytomegalovirus infection. No antigen has been assigned to these receptors. TCRdb processed the reads anew with MiXCR; each CDR3 protein has one entry. The sample has approximately 350,000 distinct CDR3 sequences, roughly a third seen once. The sequencing here drew on cultured PBMCs, taken from culture after CMV antigen stimulation. These receptors were taken from a human donor in good health (CMV status not recorded). Some clones in this sample may be carry-over from other donors' samples.

The chain links TRBV15 to TRBJ2-5; D uncertain. V was cut by 5 bases and J by 2 bases, with 12 bases left in between. The CDR3 has 14 residues. Germline loops: CDR1 LNHNV, CDR2 YYDKDF (reference sequence). CDR3 sequence (DNA): TGTGCCACCAGCGTAGGACCGCGGCAAGAGACCCAGTACTTC. This translates into CATSVGPRQETQYF.

This chain joins TRBV20-1 and TRBJ1-5; 7 bases agree with TRBD1. CDR3 size: 13 residues. Germline loops: CDR1 DFQATT, CDR2 SNEGSKA (reference sequence). With V trimmed by 6 bases and J by 5 bases, 7 bases remained unmatched. The CDR3 here is CSAGQRRDQPQHF. The CDR3 DNA is TGCAGTGCGGGACAGAGGCGGGATCAGCCCCAGCATTTT.

V usage is TRBV20-1 and J usage is TRBJ2-7; D possibly corresponds to TRBD2 (6 bases). This CDR3 has 15 residues. The germline CDR1 and CDR2 sequences are DFQATT and SNEGSKA (reference sequence). Trimming cost V 0 bases and J 5 bases, with 17 bases left between them. The CDR3 protein is CSARDLTSSPHEQYF. The CDR3 DNA follows: TGCAGTGCTAGAGATCTTACTAGCTCTCCCCACGAGCAGTACTTC.

The V and J genes are TRBV27 and TRBJ1-5, with D hard to call. Germline V gene sequence: CDR1 MNHEY, CDR2 SMNVEV (reference sequence). V was cut by 0 bases and J by 6 bases, with 6 bases left in between. The CDR3 is made up of 13 amino acids. The chain's CDR3 is CASSLSRLQPQHF. The CDR3 nucleotides are TGTGCCAGCAGTTTATCGCGTCTTCAGCCCCAGCATTTT.